This T cell receptor (beta chain) was identified during a study of blood T cell repertoires in COVID-19. Study background: Whether acute or convalescent, the COVID-19 samples came from the United States, Italy and Spain. Sources were T cells, B-cell-depleted T cells, or PBMCs; the material itself was cDNA or gDNA.

The V and J ends lost 5 bases and 0 bases respectively, with 10 bases between them. This CDR3 has 14 amino acids. CDR1 and CDR2 from the germline V gene are SEHNR and FQNEAQ (reference sequence). Across 20 to 25 US areas, participants ranged in age from roughly 18 to 95 years. Produced via immunoSEQ multiplex PCR; TCRdb's table is partial and in-frame only. The sample contains over 200,000 clones, just under 85% of which appear only once. The sequence derives from a man aged 40-50 years who had recovered from COVID-19. The V call is TRBV7-9, the J call TRBJ1-2, with D uncertain. The sample comprised PBMCs or T cells enriched from blood (not recorded which). The CDR3, as DNA: TGTGCCAGCAGCAAAGACATCGCTAACTATGGCTACACCTTC. Amino acids: CASSKDIANYGYTF.